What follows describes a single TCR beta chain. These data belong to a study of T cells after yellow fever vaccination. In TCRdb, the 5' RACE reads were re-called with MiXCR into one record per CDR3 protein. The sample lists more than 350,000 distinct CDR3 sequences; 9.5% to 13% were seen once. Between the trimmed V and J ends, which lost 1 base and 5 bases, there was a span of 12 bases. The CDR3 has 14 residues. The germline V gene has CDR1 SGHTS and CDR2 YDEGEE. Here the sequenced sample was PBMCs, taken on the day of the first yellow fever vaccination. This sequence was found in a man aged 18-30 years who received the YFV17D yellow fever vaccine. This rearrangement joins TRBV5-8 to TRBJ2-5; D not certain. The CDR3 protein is CASSLSAAWETQYF. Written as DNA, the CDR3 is TGTGCCAGCAGCTTGAGCGCGGCTTGGGAGACCCAGTACTTC.